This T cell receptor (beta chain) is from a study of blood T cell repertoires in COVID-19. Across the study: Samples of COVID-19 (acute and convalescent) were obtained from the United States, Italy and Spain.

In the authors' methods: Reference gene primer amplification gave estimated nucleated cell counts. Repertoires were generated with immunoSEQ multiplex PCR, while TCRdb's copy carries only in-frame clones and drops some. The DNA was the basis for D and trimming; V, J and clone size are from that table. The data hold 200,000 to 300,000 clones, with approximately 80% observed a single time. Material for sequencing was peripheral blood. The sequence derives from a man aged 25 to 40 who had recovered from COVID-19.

CDR3 protein: CASKFNKQGRNTGELFF. In nucleotides, the CDR3 is TGCGCCAGCAAGTTTAACAAACAGGGGCGGAACACCGGGGAGCTGTTTTTT. This chain connects TRBV10-1 to TRBJ2-2; TRBD1 matches at 7 bases. Germline V gene lookup returns CDR1 WNHNN and CDR2 SYGVQD (reference sequence). The V and J ends lost 7 bases and 1 base, in that order; junction bases with no gene match: 12. The CDR3 contains 17 residues.